The TCR beta chain described here comes from a study of blood T cells in healthy people across ages. The study, taken as a whole, reports: Both naive CD4+ cell counts and diversity were greater in long-lived donors than in aged donors. Those diversity estimates obtained from one million T cells were thought to be underestimates.

Caucasian, healthy and from Russia, the donors were aged between about 6 and 90. V lost 0 bases, J lost 4 bases, and 2 bases stayed unmatched. Germline values: CDR1 MNHNY, CDR2 SVGAGI (reference sequence). The CDR3 sequence is 15 residues long. Comments on this clonotype: Its antigen is currently unknown.

Together with a sample-barcoded 5' primer, a J-beta primer mix was included in a second PCR lasting about 7 to 11 cycles. Each cDNA molecule carried a tag from a template-switch adaptor that contained 12 random nucleotides. From the 5' RACE reads, TCRdb called clonotypes with MiXCR, one entry per CDR3 protein. The table records hundreds of thousands of distinct CDR3 sequences, roughly 50% of them present only once. The rearrangement uses TRBV6-6 and TRBJ1-4; 7 bases line up with TRBD1. The sample comprised blood. The origin of this receptor is a man younger than 40 in good health. The CDR3 coding sequence is TGTGCCAGCAGTTACTCGACAGGGAATAATGAAAAACTGTTTTTT. This encodes CASSYSTGNNEKLFF.